These T cell receptor beta chains were read from a single sample in a study of blood T cell repertoires in COVID-19. Sequenced by immunoSEQ multiplex PCR; TCRdb stores in-frame clones only, minus some. The sample records tens of thousands of clones, roughly nine tenths being singletons. Material: peripheral blood. All receptors come from a human donor with active COVID-19. The donor label of this sample is uncertain. CDR3s leave out the opening cysteine and the closing phenylalanine or tryptophan.

j_gene	v_gene	CDR3aa
TRBJ1-1	TRBV5-1	ASSLVQGSEAF
TRBJ2-3	TRBV6-5	ASSSRLGTDTQY
TRBJ2-1	TRBV4-1	ASSRLQTSSYNEQF
TRBJ2-2	TRBV7-6	ASNLRRGRAGELF
TRBJ1-2	TRBV30	AWSAGGALNGYT
TRBJ2-2	TRBV4-1	ASSHGRGELF
TRBJ2-5	TRBV18	ASSPPAGQETQY
TRBJ2-1	TRBV7-2	ASSYRSANNEQF
TRBJ2-5	TRBV5-4	ASSPRGGARETQY
TRBJ1-2	TRBV6-5	ASSRRRNYGYT